This paragraph reports one T cell receptor (beta chain). The germline CDR1 and CDR2 sequences are MGHRA and YSYEKL. V gave up 0 bases and J gave up 7 bases, with 15 bases separating them. CDR3 length equals 16 residues. The data belong to a study of cytomegalovirus exposure and HLA in healthy donors. This PCR relied on a set of 60 Vbeta primers and 13 Jbeta primers. Assay: immunoSEQ multiplex PCR; the TCRdb copy retains only in-frame clones and omits some. Of roughly 100,000 clones in the sample, around four fifths were seen once. This chain uses TRBV4-1 with TRBJ1-4; TRBD1 is a possible D gene (5 bases). The sequence came from a middle-aged man in good health and CMV-seronegative. The sample consisted of PBMCs. In nucleotides, the CDR3 is TGCGCCAGCAGCCAAGATGTAGGGGAGGTACGTGAAAAACTGTTTTTT. It yields the protein CASSQDVGEVREKLFF.